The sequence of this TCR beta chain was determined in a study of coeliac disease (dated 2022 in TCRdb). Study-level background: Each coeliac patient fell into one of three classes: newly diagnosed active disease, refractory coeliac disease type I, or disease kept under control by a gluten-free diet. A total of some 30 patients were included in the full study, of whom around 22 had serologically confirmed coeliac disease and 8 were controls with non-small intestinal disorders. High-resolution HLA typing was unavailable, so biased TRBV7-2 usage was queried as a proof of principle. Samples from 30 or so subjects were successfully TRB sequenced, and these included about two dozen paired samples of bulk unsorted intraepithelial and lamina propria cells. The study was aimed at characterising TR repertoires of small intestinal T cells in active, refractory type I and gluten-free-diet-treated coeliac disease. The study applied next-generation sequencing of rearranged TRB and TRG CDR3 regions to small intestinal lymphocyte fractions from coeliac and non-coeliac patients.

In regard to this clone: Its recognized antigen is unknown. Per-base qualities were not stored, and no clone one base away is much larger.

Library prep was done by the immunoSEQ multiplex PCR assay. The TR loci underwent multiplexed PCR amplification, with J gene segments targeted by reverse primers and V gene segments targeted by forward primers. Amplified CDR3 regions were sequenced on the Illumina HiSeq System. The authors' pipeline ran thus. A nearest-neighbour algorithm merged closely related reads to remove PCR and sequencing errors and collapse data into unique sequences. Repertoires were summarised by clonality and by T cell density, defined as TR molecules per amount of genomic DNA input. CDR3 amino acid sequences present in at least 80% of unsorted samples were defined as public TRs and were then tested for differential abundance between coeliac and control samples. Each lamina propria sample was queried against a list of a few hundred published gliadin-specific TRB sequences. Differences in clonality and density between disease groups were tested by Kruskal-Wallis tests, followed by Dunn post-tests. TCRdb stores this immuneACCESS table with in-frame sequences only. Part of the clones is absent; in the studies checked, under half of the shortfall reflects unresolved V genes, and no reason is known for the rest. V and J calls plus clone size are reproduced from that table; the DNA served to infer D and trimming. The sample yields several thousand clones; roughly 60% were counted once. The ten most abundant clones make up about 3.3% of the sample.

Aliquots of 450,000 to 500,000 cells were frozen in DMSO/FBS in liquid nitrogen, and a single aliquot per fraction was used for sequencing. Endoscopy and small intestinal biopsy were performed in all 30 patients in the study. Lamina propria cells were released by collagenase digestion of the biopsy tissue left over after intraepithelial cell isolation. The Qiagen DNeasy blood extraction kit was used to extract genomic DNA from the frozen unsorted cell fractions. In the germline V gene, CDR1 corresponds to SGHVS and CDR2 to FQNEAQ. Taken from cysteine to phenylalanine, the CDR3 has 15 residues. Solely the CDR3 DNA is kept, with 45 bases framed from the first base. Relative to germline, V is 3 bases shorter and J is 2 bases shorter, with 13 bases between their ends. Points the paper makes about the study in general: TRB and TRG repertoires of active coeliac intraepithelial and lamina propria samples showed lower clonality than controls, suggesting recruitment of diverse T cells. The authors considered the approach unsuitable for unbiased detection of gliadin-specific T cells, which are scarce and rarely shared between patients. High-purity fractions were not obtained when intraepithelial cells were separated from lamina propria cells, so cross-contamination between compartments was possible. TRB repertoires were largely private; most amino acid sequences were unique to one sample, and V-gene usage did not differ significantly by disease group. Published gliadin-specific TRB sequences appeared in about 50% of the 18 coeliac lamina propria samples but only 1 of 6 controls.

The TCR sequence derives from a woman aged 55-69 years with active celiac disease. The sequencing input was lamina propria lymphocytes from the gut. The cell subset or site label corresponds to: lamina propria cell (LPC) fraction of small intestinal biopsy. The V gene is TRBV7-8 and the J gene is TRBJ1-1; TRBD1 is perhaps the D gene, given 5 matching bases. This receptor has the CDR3 CASSFRAGLNTEAFF. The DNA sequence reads TGTGCCAGCAGCTTTCGGGCAGGGCTTAACACTGAAGCTTTCTTT.